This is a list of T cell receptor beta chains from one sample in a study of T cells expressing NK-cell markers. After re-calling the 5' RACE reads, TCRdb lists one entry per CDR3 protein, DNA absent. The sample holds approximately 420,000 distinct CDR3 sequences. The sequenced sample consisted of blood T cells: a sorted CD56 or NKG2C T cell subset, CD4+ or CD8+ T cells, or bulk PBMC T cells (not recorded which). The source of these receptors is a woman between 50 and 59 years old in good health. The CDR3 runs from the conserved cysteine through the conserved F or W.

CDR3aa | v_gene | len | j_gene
CASSGTHSYGYTF | TRBV7-8 | 13 | TRBJ1-2
CASSSPGFSGANVLTF | TRBV5-6 | 16 | TRBJ2-6
CSVGLGGRGETQYF | TRBV29-1 | 14 | TRBJ2-5
CASMMGNTIYF | TRBV2 | 11 | TRBJ1-3
CASSIDPSSYTQYF | TRBV19 | 14 | TRBJ2-3
CASSPGGLADSYEQYF | TRBV7-6 | 16 | TRBJ2-7
CASSLGYSAGRGYTF | TRBV5-1 | 15 | TRBJ1-2
CASSLTGSNQPQHF | TRBV5-1 | 14 | TRBJ1-5
CASSGTPGPGTNTQYF | TRBV10-1 | 16 | TRBJ2-3
CASSLELALEQFF | TRBV5-1 | 13 | TRBJ2-1
CASTSQADTQYF | TRBV7-9 | 12 | TRBJ2-3
CATSRAGGQNSPLHF | TRBV15 | 15 | TRBJ1-6
CASSGPGQGAGYF | TRBV25-1 | 13 | TRBJ2-4
CASSSTDGTDTQYF | TRBV5-6 | 14 | TRBJ2-3
CASRRGGLGNEQFF | TRBV7-9 | 14 | TRBJ2-1
CASSLTGLAGIYNEQFF | TRBV9 | 17 | TRBJ2-1
CASTRAFSALYTF | TRBV6-1 | 13 | TRBJ1-2
CASRGDMRTGELFF | TRBV12-3/TRBV12-4 | 14 | TRBJ2-2
CASSLEAGRWDTEAFF | TRBV5-1 | 16 | TRBJ1-1
CSAREGIQETQYF | TRBV20-1 | 13 | TRBJ2-5
CASSIPASFTEAFF | TRBV19 | 14 | TRBJ1-1
CASSLGLADNEQFF | TRBV5-1 | 14 | TRBJ2-1
CASSLGRVVLDSYNEQFF | TRBV5-6 | 18 | TRBJ2-1
CASSFSRMSTDTQYF | TRBV12-3/TRBV12-4 | 15 | TRBJ2-3
CAIQPGLAAYNEQFF | TRBV10-3 | 15 | TRBJ2-1
CASSYQQGAANTEAFF | TRBV6-2/TRBV6-3 | 16 | TRBJ1-1
CASSQEHGALGPEQFF | TRBV4-1 | 16 | TRBJ2-1
CASSMFASGSSYNEQFF | TRBV19 | 17 | TRBJ2-1
CASSLRDSVRETQYF | TRBV27 | 15 | TRBJ2-5